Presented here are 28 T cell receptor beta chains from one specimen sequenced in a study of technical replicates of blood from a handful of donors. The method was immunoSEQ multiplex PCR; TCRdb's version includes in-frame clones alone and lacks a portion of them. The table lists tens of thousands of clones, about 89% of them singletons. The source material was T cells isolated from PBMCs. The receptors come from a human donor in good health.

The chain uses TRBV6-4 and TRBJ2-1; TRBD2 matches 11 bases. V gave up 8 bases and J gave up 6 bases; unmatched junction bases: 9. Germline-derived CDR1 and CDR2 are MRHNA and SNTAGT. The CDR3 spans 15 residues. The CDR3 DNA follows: TGTGCCAGCTCTGTGGCGGGACTAGCGGCCAATGAGCAGTTCTTC. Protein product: CASSVAGLAANEQFF.

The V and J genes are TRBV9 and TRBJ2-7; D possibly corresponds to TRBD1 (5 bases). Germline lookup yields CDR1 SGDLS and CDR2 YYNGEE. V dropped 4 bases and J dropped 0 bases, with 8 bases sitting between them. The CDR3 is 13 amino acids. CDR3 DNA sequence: TGTGCCAGCAGCCCAGGACACTCCTACGAGCAGTACTTC. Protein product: CASSPGHSYEQYF.

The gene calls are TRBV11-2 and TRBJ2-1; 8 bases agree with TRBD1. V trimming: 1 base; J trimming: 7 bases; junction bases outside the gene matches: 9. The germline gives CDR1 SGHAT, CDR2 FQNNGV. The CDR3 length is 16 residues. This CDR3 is CASSLVWMQGANEQFF. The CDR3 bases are TGTGCCAGCAGCTTAGTATGGATGCAGGGGGCTAATGAGCAGTTCTTC.

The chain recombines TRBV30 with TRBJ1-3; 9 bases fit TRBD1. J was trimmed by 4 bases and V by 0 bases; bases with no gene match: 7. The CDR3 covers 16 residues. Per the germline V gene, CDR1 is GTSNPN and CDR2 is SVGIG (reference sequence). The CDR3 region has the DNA TGTGCCTGGAGTGTAGTCGGGACAGGGTCGGGAAACACCATATATTTT. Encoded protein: CAWSVVGTGSGNTIYF. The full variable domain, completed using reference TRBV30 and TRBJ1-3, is SQTIHQWPATLVQPVGSPLSLECTVEGTSNPNLYWYRQAAGRGLQLLFYSVGIGQISSEVPQNLSASRPQDRQFILSSKKLLLSDSGFYLCAWSVVGTGSGNTIYFGEGSWLTVV.

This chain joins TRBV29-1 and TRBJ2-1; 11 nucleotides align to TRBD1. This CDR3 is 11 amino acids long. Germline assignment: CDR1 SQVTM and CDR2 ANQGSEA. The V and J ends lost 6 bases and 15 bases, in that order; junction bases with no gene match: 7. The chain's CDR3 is CSVGDRGVLFF. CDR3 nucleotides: TGCAGCGTGGGGGACAGGGGGGTGCTGTTCTTC.

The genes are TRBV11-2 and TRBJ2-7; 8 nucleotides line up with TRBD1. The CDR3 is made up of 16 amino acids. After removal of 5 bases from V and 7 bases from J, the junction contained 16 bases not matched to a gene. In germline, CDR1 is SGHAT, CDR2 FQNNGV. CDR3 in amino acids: CASSRGQGGRTGEQYF. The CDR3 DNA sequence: TGTGCCAGCAGCCGAGGACAGGGAGGTAGGACTGGAGAGCAGTACTTC.

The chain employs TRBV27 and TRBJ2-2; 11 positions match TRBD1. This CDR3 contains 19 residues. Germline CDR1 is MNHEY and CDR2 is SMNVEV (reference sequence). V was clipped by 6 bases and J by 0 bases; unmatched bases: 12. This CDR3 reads CASSSVGTGGKANTGELFF. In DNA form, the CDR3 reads TGTGCCAGCAGCTCGGTCGGGACAGGGGGTAAAGCGAACACCGGGGAGCTGTTTTTT.

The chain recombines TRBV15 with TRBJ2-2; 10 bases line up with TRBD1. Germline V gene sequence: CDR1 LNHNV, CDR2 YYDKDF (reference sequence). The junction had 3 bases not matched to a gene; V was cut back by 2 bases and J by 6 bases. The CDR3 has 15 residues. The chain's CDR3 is CATSRRQGAAGELFF. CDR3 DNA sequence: TGTGCCACCAGCAGACGACAGGGGGCCGCCGGGGAGCTGTTTTTT.

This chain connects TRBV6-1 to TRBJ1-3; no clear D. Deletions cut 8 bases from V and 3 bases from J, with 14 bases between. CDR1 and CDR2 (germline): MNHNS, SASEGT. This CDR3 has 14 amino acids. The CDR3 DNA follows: TGTGCCAGCTCTCAATTGACGGGTGGAAACACCATATATTTT. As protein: CASSQLTGGNTIYF.

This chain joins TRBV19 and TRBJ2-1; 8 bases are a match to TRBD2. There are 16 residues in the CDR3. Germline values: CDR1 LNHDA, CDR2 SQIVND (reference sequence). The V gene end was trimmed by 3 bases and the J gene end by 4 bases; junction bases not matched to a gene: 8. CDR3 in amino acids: CASSIEAVAGYNEQFF. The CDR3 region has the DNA TGTGCCAGTAGTATCGAGGCGGTAGCGGGGTACAATGAGCAGTTCTTC. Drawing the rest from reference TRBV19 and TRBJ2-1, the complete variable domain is DGGITQSPKYLFRKEGQNVTLSCEQNLNHDAMYWYRQDPGQGLRLIYYSQIVNDFQKGDIAEGYSVSREKKESFPLTVTSAQKNPTAFYLCASSIEAVAGYNEQFFGPGTRLTVL.

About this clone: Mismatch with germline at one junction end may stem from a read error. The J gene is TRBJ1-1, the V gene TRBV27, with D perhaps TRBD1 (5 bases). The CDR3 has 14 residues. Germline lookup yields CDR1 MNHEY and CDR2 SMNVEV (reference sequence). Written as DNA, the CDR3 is TGTGCCAGCAGATTATGGGGGGACTACACTGAAGCTTTCTTT. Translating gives CASRLWGDYTEAFF.

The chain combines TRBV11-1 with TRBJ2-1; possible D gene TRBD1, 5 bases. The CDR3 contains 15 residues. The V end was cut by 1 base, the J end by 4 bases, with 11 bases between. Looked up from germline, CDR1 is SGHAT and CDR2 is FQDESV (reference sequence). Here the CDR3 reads CASSLVDSPYNEQFF. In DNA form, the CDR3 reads TGTGCCAGCAGCTTAGTTGACAGCCCATACAATGAGCAGTTCTTC. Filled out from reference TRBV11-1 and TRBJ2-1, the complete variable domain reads EAEVAQSPRYKITEKSQAVAFWCDPISGHATLYWYRQILGQGPELLVQFQDESVVDDSQLPKDRFSAERLKGVDSTLKIQPAELGDSAMYLCASSLVDSPYNEQFFGPGTRLTVL.

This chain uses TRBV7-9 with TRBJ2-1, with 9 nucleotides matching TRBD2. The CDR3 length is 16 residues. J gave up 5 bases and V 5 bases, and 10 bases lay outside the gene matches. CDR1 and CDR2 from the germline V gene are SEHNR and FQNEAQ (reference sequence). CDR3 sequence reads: CASSPPGTSYNNEQFF. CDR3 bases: TGTGCCAGCAGCCCTCCCGGGACTAGCTATAACAATGAGCAGTTCTTC.

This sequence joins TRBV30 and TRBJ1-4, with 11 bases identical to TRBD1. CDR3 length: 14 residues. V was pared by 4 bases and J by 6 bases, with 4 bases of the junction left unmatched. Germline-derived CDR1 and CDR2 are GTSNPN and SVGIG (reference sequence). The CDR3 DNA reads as TGTGCCTGGAACCCGGGACAGGGGGATGAAAAACTGTTTTTT. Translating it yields CAWNPGQGDEKLFF.

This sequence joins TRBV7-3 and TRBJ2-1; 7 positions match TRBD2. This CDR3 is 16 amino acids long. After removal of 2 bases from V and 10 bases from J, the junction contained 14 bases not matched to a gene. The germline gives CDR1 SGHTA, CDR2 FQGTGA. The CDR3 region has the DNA TGTGCCAGCAGCTTAGCCCCCAGCGGGATGAGGCACGAGCAGTTCTTC. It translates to CASSLAPSGMRHEQFF.

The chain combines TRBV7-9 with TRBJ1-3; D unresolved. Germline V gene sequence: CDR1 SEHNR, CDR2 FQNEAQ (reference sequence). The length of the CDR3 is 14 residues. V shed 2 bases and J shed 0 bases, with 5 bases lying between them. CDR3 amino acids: CASSLTFSGNTIYF. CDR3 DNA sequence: TGTGCCAGCAGCTTAACTTTCTCTGGAAACACCATATATTTT. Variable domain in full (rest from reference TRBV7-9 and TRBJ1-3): DTGVSQNPRHKITKRGQNVTFRCDPISEHNRLYWYRQTLGQGPEFLTYFQNEAQLEKSRLLSDRFSAERPKGSFSTLEIQRTEQGDSAMYLCASSLTFSGNTIYFGEGSWLTVV.

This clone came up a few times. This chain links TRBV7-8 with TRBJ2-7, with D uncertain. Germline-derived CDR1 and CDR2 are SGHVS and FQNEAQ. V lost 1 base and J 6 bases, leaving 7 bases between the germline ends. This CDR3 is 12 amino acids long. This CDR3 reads CASSLDWSEQYF. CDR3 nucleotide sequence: TGTGCCAGCAGCTTAGACTGGAGCGAGCAGTACTTC.

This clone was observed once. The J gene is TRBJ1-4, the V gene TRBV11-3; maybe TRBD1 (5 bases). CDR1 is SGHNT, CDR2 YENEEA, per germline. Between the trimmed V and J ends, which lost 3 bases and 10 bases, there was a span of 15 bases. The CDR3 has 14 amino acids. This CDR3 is CASSLRSQGGKLFF. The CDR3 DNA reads TGTGCCAGCAGCTTGAGATCGCAGGGCGGAAAACTGTTTTTT. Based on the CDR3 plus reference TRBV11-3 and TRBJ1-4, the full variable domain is EAGVVQSPRYKIIEKKQPVAFWCNPISGHNTLYWYLQNLGQGPELLIRYENEEAVDDSQLPKDRFSAERLKGVDSTLKIQPAELGDSAVYLCASSLRSQGGKLFFGSGTQLSVL.

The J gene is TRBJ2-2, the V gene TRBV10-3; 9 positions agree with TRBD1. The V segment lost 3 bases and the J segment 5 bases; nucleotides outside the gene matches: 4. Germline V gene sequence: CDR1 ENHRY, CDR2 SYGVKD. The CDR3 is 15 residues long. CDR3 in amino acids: CAISEWTGDTGELFF. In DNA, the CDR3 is TGTGCCATCAGTGAATGGACAGGGGATACCGGGGAGCTGTTTTTT.

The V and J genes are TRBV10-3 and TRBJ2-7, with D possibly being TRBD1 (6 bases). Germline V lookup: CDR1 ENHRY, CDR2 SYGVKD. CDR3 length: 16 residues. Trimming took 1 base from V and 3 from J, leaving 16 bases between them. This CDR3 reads CAISELPGAPNYEQYF. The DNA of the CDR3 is TGTGCCATCAGTGAGTTGCCAGGGGCTCCCAACTACGAGCAGTACTTC.

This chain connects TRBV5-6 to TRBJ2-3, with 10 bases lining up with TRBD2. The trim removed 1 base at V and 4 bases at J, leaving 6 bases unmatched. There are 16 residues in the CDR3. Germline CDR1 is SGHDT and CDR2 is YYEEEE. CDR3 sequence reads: CASSLSLAGVSDTQYF. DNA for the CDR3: TGTGCCAGCAGCTTGAGTCTAGCGGGAGTTTCAGATACGCAGTATTTT. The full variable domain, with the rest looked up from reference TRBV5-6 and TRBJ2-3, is DAGVTQSPTHLIKTRGQQVTLRCSPKSGHDTVSWYQQALGQGPQFIFQYYEEEERQRGNFPDRFSGHQFPNYSSELNVNALLLGDSALYLCASSLSLAGVSDTQYFGPGTRLTVL.

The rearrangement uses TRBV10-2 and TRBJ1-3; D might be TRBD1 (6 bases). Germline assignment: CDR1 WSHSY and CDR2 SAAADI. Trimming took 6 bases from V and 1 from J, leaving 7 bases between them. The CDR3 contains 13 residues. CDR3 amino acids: CASRGQSGNTIYF. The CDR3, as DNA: TGCGCCAGCAGGGGACAATCTGGAAACACCATATATTTT.

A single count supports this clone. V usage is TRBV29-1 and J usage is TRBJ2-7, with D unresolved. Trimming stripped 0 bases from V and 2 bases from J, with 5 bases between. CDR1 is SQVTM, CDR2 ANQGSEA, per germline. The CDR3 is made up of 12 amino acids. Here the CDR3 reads CSVEDQAYEQYF. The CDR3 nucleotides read TGCAGCGTTGAAGATCAGGCCTACGAGCAGTACTTC.

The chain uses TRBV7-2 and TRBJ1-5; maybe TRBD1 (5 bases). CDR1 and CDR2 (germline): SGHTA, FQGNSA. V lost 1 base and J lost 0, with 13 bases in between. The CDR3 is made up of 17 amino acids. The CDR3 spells CASSLVAGIYSNQPQHF. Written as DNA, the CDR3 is TGTGCCAGCAGCTTAGTGGCAGGGATCTATAGCAATCAGCCCCAGCATTTT.

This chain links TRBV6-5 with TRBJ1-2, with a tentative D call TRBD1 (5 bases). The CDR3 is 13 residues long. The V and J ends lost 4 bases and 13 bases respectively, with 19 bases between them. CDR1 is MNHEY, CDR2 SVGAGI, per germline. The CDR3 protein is CASSSRDPTSRTF. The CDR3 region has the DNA TGTGCCAGCAGTTCGCGGGACCCAACTAGTCGCACCTTC.

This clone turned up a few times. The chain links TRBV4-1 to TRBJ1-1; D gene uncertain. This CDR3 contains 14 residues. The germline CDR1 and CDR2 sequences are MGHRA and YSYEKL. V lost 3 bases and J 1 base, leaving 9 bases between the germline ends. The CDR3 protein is CASSHGDGNTEAFF. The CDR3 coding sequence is TGCGCCAGCAGCCACGGAGACGGGAACACTGAAGCTTTCTTT.

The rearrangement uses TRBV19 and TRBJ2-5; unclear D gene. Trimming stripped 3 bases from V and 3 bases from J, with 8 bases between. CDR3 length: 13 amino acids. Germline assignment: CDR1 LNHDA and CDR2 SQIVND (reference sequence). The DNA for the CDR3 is TGTGCCAGTAGTATGGCTGCAGAAGAGACCCAGTACTTC. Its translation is CASSMAAEETQYF.

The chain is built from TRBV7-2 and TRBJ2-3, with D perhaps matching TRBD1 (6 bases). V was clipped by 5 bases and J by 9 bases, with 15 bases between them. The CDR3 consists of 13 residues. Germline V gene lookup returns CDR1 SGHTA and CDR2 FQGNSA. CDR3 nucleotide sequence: TGTGCCAGCAGCGCAACAGGGCAGGACACGCAGTATTTT. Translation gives CASSATGQDTQYF.